A single sample is the source of the 21 T cell receptor beta chains below, sequenced in a study of post-analysis software for immune sequencing data. Unique molecular identifiers featured in each of the TCR beta cDNA libraries. One entry per CDR3 protein, called by TCRdb with MiXCR from the PCR reads. The table lists around 440,000 distinct CDR3 sequences, under 55% of them singletons, with about an eighth in the top ten. Findings of the study overall: In patients, five or six TRBV segments were more frequent than in controls, with TRBV5-6, TRBV5-1 and TRBV20-1 among them.

These TCRs are of unknown antigen specificity. The sample taken for sequencing was blood. Receptor source: a girl between 10 and 17 years old with multiple sclerosis.

This clonotype was found many times. The V and J genes are TRBV10-3 and TRBJ2-1, with TRBD2 identical over 8 bases. Germline V gene lookup returns CDR1 ENHRY and CDR2 SYGVKD. CDR3 length equals 16 residues. The trim removed 0 bases at V and 2 bases at J, leaving 3 bases unmatched. The CDR3: CAISESSGGTYNEQFF. The DNA of the CDR3 is TGTGCCATCAGTGAGTCCTCGGGAGGGACCTACAATGAGCAGTTCTTC.

This chain joins TRBV11-2 and TRBJ2-5; D uncertain. The CDR3 is made up of 16 amino acids. Trimming cost V 5 bases and J 5 bases, with 21 bases left between them. Germline values: CDR1 SGHAT, CDR2 FQNNGV. The CDR3 here is CASSPSPFAGMETQYF. CDR3 nucleotides: TGTGCCAGCAGCCCATCCCCCTTTGCCGGTATGGAGACCCAGTACTTC. The full variable domain, completed using reference TRBV11-2 and TRBJ2-5, is EAGVAQSPRYKIIEKRQSVAFWCNPISGHATLYWYQQILGQGPKLLIQFQNNGVVDDSQLPKDRFSAERLKGVDSTLKIQPAKLEDSAVYLCASSPSPFAGMETQYFGPGTRLLVL.

The chain has TRBV3-1 and TRBJ2-1; D is unclear. CDR3 length: 14 residues. The V gene's germline CDR1 is LGHDT and CDR2 YNNKEL (reference sequence). V lost 1 base, J lost 5 bases, and 9 bases lay in between. Here the CDR3 DNA reads TGTGCCAGCAGCCAAGGAGCCATACACAATGAGCAGTTCTTC. This gives the protein CASSQGAIHNEQFF.

With respect to this clonotype: One junction end does not reproduce the germline sequence, and a read error may be involved. The genes are TRBV28 and TRBJ2-3; D tentatively reads TRBD1 or TRBD2 (5 bases each). From germline, CDR1 is MDHEN and CDR2 SYDVKM. This CDR3 has 13 residues. The CDR3 DNA reads TGTGCCAGCAGTCGACGGGGCACAGGTACGCAGTATTTT. Amino acids: CASSRRGTGTQYF. Using reference TRBV28 and TRBJ2-3 for the parts outside the CDR3, the full variable domain is DVKVTQSSRYLVKRTGEKVFLECVQDMDHENMFWYRQDPGLGLRLIYFSYDVKMKEKGDIPEGYSVSREKKERFSLILESASTNQTSMYLCASSRRGTGTQYFGPGTRLTVL.

In DNA form, the CDR3 reads TGCAGTGCTTCGTCCCCGGGAGGGCCCACAGATACGCAGTATTTT. As protein: CSASSPGGPTDTQYF. The chain uses TRBV20-1 and TRBJ2-3, with 8 nucleotides matching TRBD2. Unmatched junction bases numbered 9, after V lost 5 bases and J lost 2 bases. Per germline, CDR1 DFQATT and CDR2 SNEGSKA (reference sequence). The CDR3 totals 15 residues.

In this sample, this clonotype turned up a few times. V and J are TRBV10-3 and TRBJ1-4; tentative D call: TRBD1 (5 bases). From germline, CDR1 is ENHRY and CDR2 SYGVKD. The CDR3 covers 15 residues. The V and J ends lost 5 bases and 4 bases respectively, with 14 bases between them. The chain's CDR3 is CAISSTGALNEKLFF. CDR3 DNA: TGTGCCATCAGTTCGACCGGGGCCCTTAATGAAAAACTGTTTTTT.

This chain joins TRBV29-1 and TRBJ1-5, with 9 bases aligning to TRBD1. With V trimmed by 4 bases and J by 9 bases, 7 bases remained unmatched. CDR1 is SQVTM, CDR2 ANQGSEA, per germline. This CDR3 has 13 residues. CDR3 nucleotides: TGCAGCGTTGGGACAGGGGAGGATGGGCCCCAGCATTTT. It translates to CSVGTGEDGPQHF.

V gene TRBV3-1 combines with J gene TRBJ2-1; D not resolved. CDR1 and CDR2 (germline): LGHDT, YNNKEL (reference sequence). There are 12 residues in the CDR3. The V end was cut by 3 bases, the J end by 8 bases, with 8 bases between. In DNA, the CDR3 is TGTGCCAGCAGCCAGGAGACGTATGAGCAGTTCTTC. As protein: CASSQETYEQFF.

The chain couples TRBV13 to TRBJ2-1; no definite D call. The DNA matches TRBJ2-7 better at its end, which makes the J call doubtful. The CDR3 has 16 residues. Germline CDR1 PRHDT, CDR2 FYEKMQ (reference sequence). CDR3 residues: CASSSFSRSSYNEQYF. The CDR3, as DNA: TGTGCCAGCAGCTCCTTTAGCCGAAGCTCCTACAATGAGCAGTACTTC.

The V call is TRBV5-5, the J call TRBJ2-1, with a tentative D call TRBD2 (6 bases). V lost 1 base to trimming and J lost 8 bases, with 19 bases between them. Germline V gene sequence: CDR1 SGHKS, CDR2 YYEKEE (reference sequence). The CDR3 is made up of 16 amino acids. The CDR3 region is CASSLSPAAGSYEQFF. The CDR3 nucleotides are TGTGCCAGCAGCTTGTCCCCCGCCGCGGGGTCCTATGAGCAGTTCTTC.

This clonotype was found a few times. V gene TRBV5-1 combines with J gene TRBJ2-7, with D perhaps matching TRBD1 or TRBD2 (5 bases each). The CDR3 runs to 15 residues. V lost 0 bases to trimming and J lost 0 bases, with 10 bases between them. Per germline, CDR1 SGHRS and CDR2 YFSETQ. The CDR3 DNA follows: TGCGCCAGCAGCTTGGAGTGGGGGAGCTCCTACGAGCAGTACTTC. Its translation is CASSLEWGSSYEQYF.

The rearrangement uses TRBV20-1 and TRBJ1-2, with D unresolved. The V gene lost 3 bases and the J gene lost 8 bases, with 13 bases spanning the gap. Germline CDR1 DFQATT, CDR2 SNEGSKA (reference sequence). The CDR3 has 12 amino acids. CDR3 bases: TGCAGTGCTAGGGCTCTACTACGAGGCTACACCTTC. Protein sequence: CSARALLRGYTF.

This rearrangement joins TRBV5-1 to TRBJ2-1, with D tentatively TRBD1 (7 bases). The germline V gene encodes CDR1 SGHRS and CDR2 YFSETQ. This CDR3 is built from 17 residues. Trimming left V 0 bases short and J 15 bases short, with 28 bases between. The CDR3 loop reads CASSLAGVGQGGWSGFF. CDR3 DNA: TGCGCCAGCAGCTTGGCCGGAGTTGGGCAGGGGGGTTGGAGTGGGTTCTTC.

This clonotype was picked up one time. The V and J genes are TRBV29-1 and TRBJ1-2; TRBD1 agrees at 9 bases. Germline values: CDR1 SQVTM, CDR2 ANQGSEA. After removal of 5 bases from V and 6 bases from J, the junction contained 7 bases not matched to a gene. This CDR3 is built from 13 residues. The DNA of the CDR3 is TGCAGCGTTCTAACAGGGGGCGCGGATGGCTACACCTTC. Protein product: CSVLTGGADGYTF.

This clonotype was detected only a few times. The rearrangement joins TRBV29-1 to TRBJ2-7; no definite D call. Germline V lookup: CDR1 SQVTM, CDR2 ANQGSEA. V lost 4 bases and J 3 bases, leaving 10 bases between the germline ends. CDR3 length: 12 residues. This CDR3 is CSVVTVLYEQYF. The CDR3 nucleotides are TGCAGCGTTGTCACAGTTCTCTACGAGCAGTACTTC.

This clonotype has only a few counts. The chain combines TRBV10-3 with TRBJ2-1; 7 bases line up with TRBD1. The CDR3 totals 15 residues. The V segment lost 3 bases and the J segment 7 bases; nucleotides outside the gene matches: 9. The germline V gene encodes CDR1 ENHRY and CDR2 SYGVKD. CDR3: CAISDRQGVWNEQFF. The CDR3 region has the DNA TGTGCCATCAGTGATCGACAGGGTGTATGGAATGAGCAGTTCTTC.

This clonotype was counted a few times. The chain uses TRBV13 and TRBJ2-4; D unresolved. V lost 0 bases and J 4 bases, leaving 10 bases between the germline ends. Looked up from germline, CDR1 is PRHDT and CDR2 is FYEKMQ (reference sequence). This CDR3 is 15 amino acids long. As DNA, the CDR3 is TGTGCCAGCAGCTTAGGGAAGGGCCCTAAAAACATTCAGTACTTC. Protein sequence: CASSLGKGPKNIQYF.

Turning to this clonotype: A read error may produce the germline difference seen at one junction end. The chain recombines TRBV11-1 with TRBJ2-3; 7 positions match TRBD1. Per the germline V gene, CDR1 is SGHAT and CDR2 is FQDESV (reference sequence). The CDR3 runs to 14 residues. The CDR3 sequence: CTSRLHRGSDTQYF. In DNA, the CDR3 is TGTACCAGCAGATTACACAGGGGATCGGATACGCAGTATTTT. The full variable domain, in which reference TRBV11-1 and TRBJ2-3 provide the parts outside the CDR3, is EAEVAQSPRYKITEKSQAVAFWCDPISGHATLYWYRQILGQGPELLVQFQDESVVDDSQLPKDRFSAERLKGVDSTLKIQPAELGDSAMYLCTSRLHRGSDTQYFGPGTRLTVL.

Comments on this clonotype: This may arise from a read error, as a much more abundant clone is one base away. The chain joins TRBV29-1 to TRBJ1-2; no definite D call. Germline CDR1 SQVTM, CDR2 ANQGSEA. The CDR3 sequence is 12 residues long. Deletions cut 1 base from V and 8 bases from J, with 11 bases between. CDR3 protein: CSVEGLRSGYTF. The CDR3 DNA follows: TGCAGCGTTGAAGGCTTGAGGAGCGGCTACACCTTC.

This clonotype was found a few times. The chain combines TRBV12-3 or TRBV12-4 with TRBJ2-3; the D gene is possibly TRBD2 (5 bases). The CDR3 consists of 14 residues. V was clipped by 0 bases and J by 4 bases, with 8 bases between them. In DNA form, the CDR3 reads TGTGCCAGCAGTTTAGCGGGAGTAGCAGATACGCAGTATTTT. Amino acids: CASSLAGVADTQYF.

The rearrangement joins TRBV15 to TRBJ1-2; TRBD1 is a possible D gene (5 bases). From germline, CDR1 is LNHNV and CDR2 YYDKDF (reference sequence). V lost 1 base, J lost 2 bases, and 11 bases lay in between. The CDR3 totals 15 residues. The DNA of the CDR3 is TGTGCCACCAGCAGAGTAGCAGGGACGAACTATGGCTACACCTTC. Its translation: CATSRVAGTNYGYTF. The entire variable domain, with the rest obtained from reference TRBV15 and TRBJ1-2, is as follows: DAMVIQNPRYQVTQFGKPVTLSCSQTLNHNVMYWYQQKSSQAPKLLFHYYDKDFNNEADTPDNFQSRRPNTSFCFLDIRSPGLGDTAMYLCATSRVAGTNYGYTFGSGTRLTVV.